This T cell receptor beta chain was recorded in a study of blood T cells in healthy people across ages. Overall study results and limits: Underestimates were what the diversity estimates from one million T cells were considered to be. Naive CD4+ cells and diversity were both higher in long-lived donors than in aged donors.

The second PCR ran about 6 to 11 cycles with a sample-barcoded 5' primer and J-beta primers. Every cDNA molecule carried a tag from a template-switch adaptor bearing 12 random nucleotides. TCRdb re-called the 5' RACE reads through MiXCR, storing one row per CDR3 protein. The sample lists hundreds of thousands of distinct CDR3 sequences; 49% were seen once. The germline gives CDR1 SEHNR, CDR2 FQNEAQ (reference sequence). There are 19 residues in the CDR3. The trim removed 4 bases at V and 2 bases at J, leaving 19 bases unmatched. Comment on this clonotype: The antigen is unknown.

There were healthy Caucasian individuals from Russia, aged roughly 6 to 90, serving as donors. The sequencing sample was made of blood. The origin of this receptor is a woman aged 55-70 years in good health. The chain links TRBV7-9 to TRBJ1-2; 7 nucleotides align to TRBD1. The CDR3 loop reads CASSSGSTFDRASNYGYTF. CDR3 coding DNA: TGTGCCAGCAGCTCCGGTTCCACGTTTGACAGGGCCAGCAACTATGGCTACACCTTC.